This T cell receptor (beta chain) is drawn from a study of T cell responses to AZD1222 COVID-19 vaccine. Data came from immunoSEQ multiplex PCR; TCRdb stores just in-frame clones and leaves some out. The sample lists 95,000 to 150,000 clones, 89% occurring once. Germline V CDR1 and CDR2: SGHVT, SQSDAQ. V lost 5 bases to trimming and J lost 3 bases, with 8 bases between them. The CDR3 extends over 12 amino acids. Concerning this clone: Its antigen remains unknown.

Study-wide results and caveats: Repertoires were obtained solely post-peak T cell response. The CD4 TCRs associated with vaccination extended across spike and predominated at 160-218 and 743-854. Donors, mostly white British, included more females; clonal diversity was possibly underestimated.

This specimen was peripheral blood, taken on day 0 of AZD1222 vaccination. The receptor was isolated from an adult in good health. V is TRBV7-4 and J is TRBJ2-7; D unclear. The CDR3 nucleotides are TGTGCCAGCAGCCCCCGGTGCTACGAGCAGTACTTC. The encoded protein is CASSPRCYEQYF.